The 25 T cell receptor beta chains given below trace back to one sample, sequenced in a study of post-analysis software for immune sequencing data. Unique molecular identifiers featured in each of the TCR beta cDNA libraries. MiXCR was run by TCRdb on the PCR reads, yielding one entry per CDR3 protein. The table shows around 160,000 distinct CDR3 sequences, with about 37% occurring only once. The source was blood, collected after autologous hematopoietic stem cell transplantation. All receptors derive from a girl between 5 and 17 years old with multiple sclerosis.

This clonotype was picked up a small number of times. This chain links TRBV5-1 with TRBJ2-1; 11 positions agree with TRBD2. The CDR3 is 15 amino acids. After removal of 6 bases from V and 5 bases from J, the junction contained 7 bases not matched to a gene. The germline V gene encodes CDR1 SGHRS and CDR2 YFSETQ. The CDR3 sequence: CASTSGTSGHNEQFF. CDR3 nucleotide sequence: TGCGCCAGCACCTCCGGGACTAGCGGTCACAATGAGCAGTTCTTC.

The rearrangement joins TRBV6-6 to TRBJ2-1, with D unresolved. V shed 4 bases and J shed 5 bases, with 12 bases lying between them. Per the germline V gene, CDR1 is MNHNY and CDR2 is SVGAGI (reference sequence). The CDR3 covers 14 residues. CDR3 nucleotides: TGTGCCAGCAGTTCCCCGGGCCCCGACAATGAGCAGTTCTTC. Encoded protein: CASSSPGPDNEQFF.

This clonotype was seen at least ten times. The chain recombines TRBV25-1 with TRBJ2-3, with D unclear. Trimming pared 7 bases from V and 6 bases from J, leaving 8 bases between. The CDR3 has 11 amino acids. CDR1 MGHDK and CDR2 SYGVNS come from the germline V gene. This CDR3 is CASTWGDTQYF. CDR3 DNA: TGTGCCAGCACCTGGGGTGATACGCAGTATTTT.

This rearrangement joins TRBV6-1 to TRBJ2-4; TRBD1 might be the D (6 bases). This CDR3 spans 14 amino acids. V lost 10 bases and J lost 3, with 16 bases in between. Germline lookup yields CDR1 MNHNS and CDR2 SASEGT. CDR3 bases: TGTGCCACACTTCAGGGGCTAGGCAAAAACATTCAGTACTTC. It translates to CATLQGLGKNIQYF.

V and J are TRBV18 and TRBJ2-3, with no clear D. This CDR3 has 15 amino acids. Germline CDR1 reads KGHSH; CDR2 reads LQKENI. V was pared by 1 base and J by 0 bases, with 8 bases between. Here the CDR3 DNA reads TGTGCCAGCTCACCACGGGCGCGGAGCACAGATACGCAGTATTTT. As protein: CASSPRARSTDTQYF.

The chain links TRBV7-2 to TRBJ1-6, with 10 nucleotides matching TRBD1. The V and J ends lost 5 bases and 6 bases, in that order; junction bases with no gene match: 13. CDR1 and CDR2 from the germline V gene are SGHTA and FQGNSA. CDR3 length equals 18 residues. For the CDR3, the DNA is TGTGCCAGCAGCCCGGGACAGGGGCCCAATGGGGTTAATTCACCCCTCCACTTT. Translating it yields CASSPGQGPNGVNSPLHF.

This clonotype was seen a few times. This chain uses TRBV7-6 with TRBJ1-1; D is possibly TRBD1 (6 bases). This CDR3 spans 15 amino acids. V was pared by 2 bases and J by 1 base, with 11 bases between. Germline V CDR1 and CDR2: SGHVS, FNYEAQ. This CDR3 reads CASSLYEGGNTEAFF. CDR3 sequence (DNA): TGTGCCAGCAGCTTATACGAGGGGGGGAACACTGAAGCTTTCTTT.

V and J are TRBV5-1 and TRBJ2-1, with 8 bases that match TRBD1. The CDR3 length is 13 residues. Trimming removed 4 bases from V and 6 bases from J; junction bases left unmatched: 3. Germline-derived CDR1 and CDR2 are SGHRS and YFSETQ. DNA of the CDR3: TGCGCCAGCAGCCCCACAGGGGGCAATGAGCAGTTCTTC. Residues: CASSPTGGNEQFF.

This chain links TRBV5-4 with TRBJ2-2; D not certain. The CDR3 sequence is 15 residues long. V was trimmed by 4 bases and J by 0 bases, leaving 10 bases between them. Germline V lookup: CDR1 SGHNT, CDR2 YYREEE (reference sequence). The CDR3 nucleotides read TGTGCCAGCAGCACCGACGCCCCGAACACCGGGGAGCTGTTTTTT. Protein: CASSTDAPNTGELFF.

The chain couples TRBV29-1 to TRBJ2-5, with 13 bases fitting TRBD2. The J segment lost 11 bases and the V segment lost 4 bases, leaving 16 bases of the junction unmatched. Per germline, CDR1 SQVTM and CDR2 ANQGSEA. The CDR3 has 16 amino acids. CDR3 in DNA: TGCAGCGTTGCCACATCCTTTGGGACTAGCGGGACCCGGCAGTACTTC. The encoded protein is CSVATSFGTSGTRQYF.

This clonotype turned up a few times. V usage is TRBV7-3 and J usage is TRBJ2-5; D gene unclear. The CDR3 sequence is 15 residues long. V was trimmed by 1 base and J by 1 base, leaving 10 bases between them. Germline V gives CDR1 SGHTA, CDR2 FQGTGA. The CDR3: CASSLSVNSQETQYF. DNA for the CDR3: TGTGCCAGCAGCTTAAGCGTAAACAGCCAAGAGACCCAGTACTTC. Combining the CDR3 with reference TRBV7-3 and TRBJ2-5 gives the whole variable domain GAGVSQTPSNKVTEKGKYVELRCDPISGHTALYWYRQSLGQGPEFLIYFQGTGAADDSGLPNDRFFAVRPEGSVSTLKIQRTERGDSAVYLCASSLSVNSQETQYFGPGTRLLVL.

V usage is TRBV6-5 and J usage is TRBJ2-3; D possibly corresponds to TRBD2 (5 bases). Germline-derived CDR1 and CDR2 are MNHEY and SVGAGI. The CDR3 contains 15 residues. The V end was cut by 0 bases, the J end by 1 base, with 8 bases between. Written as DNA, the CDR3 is TGTGCCAGCAGTTACTCGGATAGCGGCACAGATACGCAGTATTTT. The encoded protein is CASSYSDSGTDTQYF.

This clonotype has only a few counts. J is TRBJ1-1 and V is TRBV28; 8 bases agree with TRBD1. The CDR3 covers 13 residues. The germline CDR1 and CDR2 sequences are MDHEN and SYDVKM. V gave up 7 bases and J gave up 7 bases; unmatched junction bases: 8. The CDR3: CASMRGDRGEAFF. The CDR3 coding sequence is TGTGCCAGCATGAGGGGAGACAGGGGTGAAGCTTTCTTT.

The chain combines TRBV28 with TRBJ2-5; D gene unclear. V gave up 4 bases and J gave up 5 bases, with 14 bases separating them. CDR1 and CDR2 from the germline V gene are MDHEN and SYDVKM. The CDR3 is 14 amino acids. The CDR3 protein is CASSSPAVQETQYF. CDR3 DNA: TGTGCCAGCAGTTCTCCGGCTGTACAGGAGACCCAGTACTTC.

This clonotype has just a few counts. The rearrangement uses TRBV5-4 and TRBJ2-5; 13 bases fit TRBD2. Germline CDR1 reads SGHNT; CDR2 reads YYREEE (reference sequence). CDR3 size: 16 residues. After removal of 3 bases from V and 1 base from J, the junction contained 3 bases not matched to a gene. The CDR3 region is CASSYGLAGAQETQYF. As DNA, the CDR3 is TGTGCCAGCAGCTACGGACTAGCGGGGGCCCAAGAGACCCAGTACTTC.

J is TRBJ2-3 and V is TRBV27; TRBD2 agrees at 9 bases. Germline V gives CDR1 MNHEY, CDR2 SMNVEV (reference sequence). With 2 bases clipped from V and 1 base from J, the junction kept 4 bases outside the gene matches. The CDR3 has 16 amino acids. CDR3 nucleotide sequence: TGTGCCAGCAGTTTAGGTAGCGGGAGTGGCACAGATACGCAGTATTTT. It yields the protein CASSLGSGSGTDTQYF.

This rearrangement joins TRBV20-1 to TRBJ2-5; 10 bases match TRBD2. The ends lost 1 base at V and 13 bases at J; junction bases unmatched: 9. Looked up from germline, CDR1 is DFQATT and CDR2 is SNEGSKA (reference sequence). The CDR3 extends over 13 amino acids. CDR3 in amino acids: CSARASGSYERYF. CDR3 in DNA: TGCAGTGCTAGAGCTAGCGGGAGTTACGAGCGGTACTTC.

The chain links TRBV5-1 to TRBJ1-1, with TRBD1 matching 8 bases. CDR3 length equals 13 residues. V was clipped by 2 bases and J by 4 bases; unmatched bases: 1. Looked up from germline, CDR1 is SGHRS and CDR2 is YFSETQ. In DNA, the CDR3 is TGCGCCAGCAGCTTCACAGGGGGCACTGAAGCTTTCTTT. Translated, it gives CASSFTGGTEAFF.

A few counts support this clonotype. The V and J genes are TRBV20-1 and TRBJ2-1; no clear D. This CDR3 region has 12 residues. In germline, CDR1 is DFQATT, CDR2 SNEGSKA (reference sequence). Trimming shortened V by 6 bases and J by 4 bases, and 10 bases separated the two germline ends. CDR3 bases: TGCAGTGCGCAAGCAATTTACAATGAGCAGTTCTTC. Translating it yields CSAQAIYNEQFF.

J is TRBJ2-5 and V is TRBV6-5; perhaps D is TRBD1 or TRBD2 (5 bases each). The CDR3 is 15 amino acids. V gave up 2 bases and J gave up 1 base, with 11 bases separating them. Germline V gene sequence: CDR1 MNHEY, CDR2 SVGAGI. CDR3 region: CASSYGTHGQETQYF. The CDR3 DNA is TGTGCCAGCAGTTACGGGACCCACGGCCAAGAGACCCAGTACTTC.

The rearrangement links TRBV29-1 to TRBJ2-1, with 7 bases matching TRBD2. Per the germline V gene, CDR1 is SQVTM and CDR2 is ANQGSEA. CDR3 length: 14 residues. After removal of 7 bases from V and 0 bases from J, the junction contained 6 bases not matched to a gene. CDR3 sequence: CSGTSESSYNEQFF. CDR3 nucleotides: TGCAGCGGAACTAGCGAGAGCTCCTACAATGAGCAGTTCTTC.

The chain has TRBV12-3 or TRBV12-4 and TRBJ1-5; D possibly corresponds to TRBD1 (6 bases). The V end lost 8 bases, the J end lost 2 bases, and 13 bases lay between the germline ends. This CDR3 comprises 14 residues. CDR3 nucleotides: TGTGCCAGCGGGGGGGGCACTGGCAATCAGCCCCAGCATTTT. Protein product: CASGGGTGNQPQHF.

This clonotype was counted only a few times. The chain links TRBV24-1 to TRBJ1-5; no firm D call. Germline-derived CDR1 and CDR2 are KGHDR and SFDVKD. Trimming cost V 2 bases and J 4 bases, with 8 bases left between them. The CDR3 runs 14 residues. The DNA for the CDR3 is TGTGCCACCAGTGATTCACCGGGAAATCAGCCCCAGCATTTT. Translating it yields CATSDSPGNQPQHF.

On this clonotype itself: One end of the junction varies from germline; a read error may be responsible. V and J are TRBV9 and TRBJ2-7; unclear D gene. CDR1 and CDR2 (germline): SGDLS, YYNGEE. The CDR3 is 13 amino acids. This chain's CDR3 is CASSGGSSYAQYF. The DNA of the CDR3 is TGTGCCAGCAGCGGTGGTAGTTCCTACGCGCAGTACTTC.

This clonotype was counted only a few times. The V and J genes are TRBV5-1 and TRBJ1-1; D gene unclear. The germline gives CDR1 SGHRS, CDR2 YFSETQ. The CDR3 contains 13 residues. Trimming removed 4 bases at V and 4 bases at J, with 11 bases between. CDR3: CASSPREGTEAFF. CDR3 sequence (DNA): TGCGCCAGCAGCCCCCGGGAAGGCACTGAAGCTTTCTTT.